This is a list of T cell receptor beta chains from one sample in a study of OX40 agonist ivuxolimab in advanced cancers. Clones were read by immunoSEQ multiplex PCR, and TCRdb kept only the in-frame ones, dropping some. The sample lists approximately 80,000 clones; less than 95% were seen once. Sequences were derived from CD4+ or CD8+ T cells sorted from blood, sampled in a trial of the OX40 agonist ivuxolimab. All receptors come from an adult with an advanced solid tumor such as melanoma, head and neck, liver or kidney cancer. Both conserved end residues are part of each CDR3. A D gene is named only where the DNA matches it firmly. Size is omitted from some rows. Given values are once, few, many or a class for expanded clones.

-	TRBJ2-2	-	TRBV4-1	CASSPRGGGNTGELFF	TGCGCCAGCAGCCCCAGGGGAGGGGGGAACACCGGGGAGCTGTTTTTT
-	TRBJ1-5	-	TRBV19	CASSIGDGGYNQPQHF	TGTGCCAGTAGTATCGGAGACGGGGGGTATAATCAGCCCCAGCATTTT
-	TRBJ2-7	TRBD1	TRBV6-5	CASSYDQGAWEQYF	TGTGCCAGCAGTTACGACCAGGGGGCCTGGGAGCAGTACTTC
once	TRBJ1-3	-	TRBV4-3	CASSHLLWGGNTIYF	TGCGCCAGCAGCCATCTCCTATGGGGTGGAAACACCATATATTTT
-	TRBJ2-7	TRBD2	TRBV27	CASTTGGGRQYF	TGTGCCAGCACGACGGGGGGAGGGCGGCAGTACTTC
-	TRBJ2-3	TRBD1	TRBV2	CASTQGWDSSTDTQYF	TGTGCCAGCACCCAGGGGTGGGACAGTAGCACAGATACGCAGTATTTT
-	TRBJ2-5	-	TRBV14	CASSQDETQYF	TGTGCCAGCAGCCAAGATGAGACCCAGTACTTC
-	TRBJ1-2	-	TRBV28	CASRSYTGIGYGYTF	TGTGCCAGCAGATCTTACACAGGGATCGGCTATGGCTACACCTTC
-	TRBJ1-3	-	TRBV18	CASSPLSKAGNTIYF	TGTGCCAGCTCACCACTTTCAAAAGCTGGAAACACCATATATTTT
-	TRBJ2-1	-	TRBV7-3	CASSPDEGRSYNEQFF	TGTGCCAGCAGCCCCGACGAGGGCAGGTCCTACAATGAGCAGTTCTTC
few	TRBJ2-7	-	TRBV10-3	CAISVLGQGGSYEQYF	TGTGCCATCAGTGTCCTAGGACAGGGCGGGAGCTACGAGCAGTACTTC
-	TRBJ1-1	-	TRBV13	CASSLTGTPNTEAFF	TGTGCCAGCAGCCTAACCGGGACACCGAACACTGAAGCTTTCTTT
-	TRBJ1-2	-	TRBV29-1	CSVDSGHPNYGYTF	TGCAGCGTTGACTCCGGCCATCCAAACTATGGCTACACCTTC
-	TRBJ2-3	-	TRBV9	CASSPGGTQYF	TGTGCCAGCAGCCCCGGGGGTACGCAGTATTTT
-	TRBJ2-1	TRBD2	TRBV27	CASSLSPGSGRGLKQFF	TGTGCCAGCAGTTTATCCCCTGGTAGCGGGAGAGGTCTTAAGCAGTTCTTC
-	TRBJ1-4	-	TRBV7-9	CASSPRFEKLFF	TGTGCCAGCAGCCCTCGTTTTGAAAAACTGTTTTTT
-	TRBJ2-1	-	TRBV4-2	CASSQDERADNEQFF	TGTGCCAGCAGCCAAGATGAAAGGGCTGACAATGAGCAGTTCTTC
-	TRBJ2-1	-	TRBV6-5	CASSIGWAHEQFF	TGTGCCAGCAGCATAGGGTGGGCTCATGAGCAGTTCTTC
-	TRBJ1-1	TRBD1	TRBV10-3	CAISENRGGNTEAFF	TGTGCCATCAGTGAAAACAGGGGAGGTAACACTGAAGCTTTCTTT
-	TRBJ2-1	TRBD2	TRBV29-1	CSVDDRTSGIINEQFF	TGCAGCGTCGACGACCGGACTAGCGGGATCATAAATGAGCAGTTCTTC
-	TRBJ2-1	TRBD2	TRBV4-3	CASSQTPPSGGANEQFF	TGCGCCAGCAGCCAGACCCCTCCTAGCGGGGGGGCCAATGAGCAGTTCTTC
-	TRBJ2-7	TRBD1	TRBV7-7	CASSPGTGEYYEQYF	TGTGCTAGCAGCCCCGGGACAGGGGAGTACTACGAGCAGTACTTC
-	TRBJ1-1	-	TRBV7-9	CASSLDRGTEAFF	TGTGCCAGCAGCTTAGATCGTGGAACTGAAGCTTTCTTT
-	TRBJ1-3	-	TRBV5-4	CASSPGGGFSGNTIYF	TGTGCCAGCAGCCCGGGAGGGGGTTTCTCTGGAAACACCATATATTTT
once	TRBJ2-5	-	TRBV7-2	CASSESGTGLIEETQYF	TGTGCCAGCAGCGAAAGCGGGACAGGATTGATTGAAGAGACCCAGTACTTC
-	TRBJ1-2	-	TRBV7-9	CASSPLWLNRGYTF	TGTGCCAGCAGCCCCCTTTGGCTTAACCGTGGCTACACCTTC
once	TRBJ2-3	TRBD2	TRBV15	CATSSKAGGWGDTQYF	TGTGCCACCAGCAGTAAAGCGGGAGGCTGGGGGGATACGCAGTATTTT
-	TRBJ2-1	TRBD2	TRBV19	CASSTGLSNEQFF	TGTGCCAGTAGTACGGGACTAAGCAATGAGCAGTTCTTC
-	TRBJ2-1	TRBD2	TRBV4-3	CASSQETPQREGRNEQFF	TGCGCCAGCAGCCAAGAGACCCCCCAGCGGGAGGGCCGTAATGAGCAGTTCTTC
-	TRBJ2-1	TRBD2	TRBV12-5	CASGLIPREFGHNEQFF	TGTGCTAGTGGTTTGATACCGCGGGAGTTCGGTCACAATGAGCAGTTCTTC
-	TRBJ2-1	-	TRBV6-5	CASSYGSNEQFF	TGTGCCAGCAGTTACGGCAGCAATGAGCAGTTCTTC
-	TRBJ2-3	TRBD2	TRBV9	CASTRSRGEVTDTQYF	TGTGCCAGCACCCGTAGTCGGGGGGAAGTCACAGATACGCAGTATTTT
-	TRBJ2-1	-	TRBV6-5	CASSFTSHNEQFF	TGTGCCAGCAGCTTCACTTCACACAATGAGCAGTTCTTC
-	TRBJ2-1	TRBD2	TRBV4-2	CASSQDQASGVEQFF	TGTGCCAGCAGCCAAGATCAGGCTAGCGGGGTTGAGCAGTTCTTC
-	TRBJ2-3	-	TRBV13	CASSLGMGDTQYF	TGTGCCAGCAGCTTAGGAATGGGAGATACGCAGTATTTT
-	TRBJ1-6	-	TRBV28	CASSLQGWFSPLHF	TGTGCCAGCAGTTTACAGGGGTGGTTCTCACCCCTCCACTTT
-	TRBJ1-2	-	TRBV6-6	CASSSERDIKTDGYTF	TGTGCCAGCAGTTCCGAACGGGACATAAAGACCGATGGCTACACCTTC
-	TRBJ1-3	-	TRBV6-5	CASSYGETGNTIYF	TGTGCCAGCAGTTACGGGGAGACTGGAAACACCATATATTTT
-	TRBJ2-1	TRBD2	TRBV27	CASGIIAGRSEQFF	TGTGCCAGCGGGATCATAGCGGGACGGAGTGAGCAGTTCTTC
-	TRBJ1-5	-	TRBV28	CASSFVGVNQPQHF	TGTGCCAGCAGTTTTGTAGGGGTAAATCAGCCCCAGCATTTT
-	TRBJ1-3	-	TRBV9	CASSVGGTHDIYF	TGTGCCAGCAGCGTAGGGGGGACCCATGACATATATTTT
once	TRBJ1-6	-	TRBV25-1	CASSELSNSPLHF	TGTGCCAGCAGTGAGTTAAGTAATTCACCCCTCCACTTT
-	TRBJ1-1	TRBD1	TRBV4-3	CASSQTGGSTEAFF	TGCGCCAGCAGCCAAACAGGGGGCAGTACTGAAGCTTTCTTT
-	TRBJ2-1	TRBD2	TRBV28	CASKRGGQDEQFF	TGTGCCAGCAAGCGGGGGGGCCAGGATGAGCAGTTCTTC
-	TRBJ2-1	TRBD1	TRBV27	CASSFRGSSYNEQFF	TGTGCCAGCAGTTTCAGGGGGAGCTCCTACAATGAGCAGTTCTTC
-	TRBJ2-5	-	TRBV6-5	CASSPFSRDQETQYF	TGTGCCAGCAGCCCCTTCTCTAGGGACCAAGAGACCCAGTACTTC
-	TRBJ2-7	TRBD2	TRBV15	CATALAGGGYEQYF	TGTGCCACCGCACTAGCGGGGGGAGGCTACGAGCAGTACTTC
-	TRBJ1-1	TRBD1	TRBV10-2	CASSGGESLQGKLITEAFF	TGCGCCAGCAGTGGCGGAGAAAGTTTACAGGGGAAACTGATCACTGAAGCTTTCTTT
-	TRBJ2-2	-	TRBV9	CASSPPWGRRNVGELFF	TGTGCCAGCAGCCCCCCCTGGGGCAGGAGAAATGTCGGGGAGCTGTTTTTT
-	TRBJ1-1	-	TRBV28	CASSFRLNTEAFF	TGTGCCAGCAGTTTTCGTCTGAACACTGAAGCTTTCTTT
-	TRBJ2-3	TRBD2	TRBV11-3	CASRRREGTDTQYF	TGTGCCAGCAGGCGGCGGGAGGGCACAGATACGCAGTATTTT
-	TRBJ1-3	-	TRBV2	CASSEDSSGNTIYF	TGTGCCAGCAGTGAGGACAGCTCTGGAAACACCATATATTTT
once	TRBJ1-4	-	TRBV30	CAWSGPSGSFNEKLFF	TGTGCCTGGAGTGGGCCCTCTGGCTCGTTTAATGAAAAACTGTTTTTT
-	TRBJ1-2	TRBD1	TRBV9	CASSGQAGGYTF	TGTGCCAGCAGTGGACAGGCTGGTGGCTACACCTTC
-	TRBJ2-1	TRBD2	TRBV28	CASSFVAGGNEQFF	TGTGCCAGCAGTTTCGTAGCGGGGGGCAATGAGCAGTTCTTC
-	TRBJ2-7	-	TRBV28	CASSSDYEQYF	TGTGCCAGCAGTTCCGACTACGAGCAGTACTTC
once	TRBJ1-6	-	TRBV25-1	CASRFGFQNSPLHF	TGTGCCAGCCGGTTTGGGTTCCAGAATTCACCCCTCCACTTT